This T cell receptor beta chain was observed in a study of TIL therapy for anti-PD-1-resistant metastatic lung cancer. The immunoSEQ assay was v3. TCRdb's table, derived via immunoSEQ multiplex PCR, lists solely in-frame clones and lacks some. The sample has 55,000 to 60,000 clones, 70% to 75% seen once. As regards this clone: No antigen is known for it.

Study results and caveats: After infusion, TIL clonotypes partly replaced peripheral T cells and declined over months. Treatment-naive, never-smoker and oncogene-addicted patients were overrepresented in this highly selected cohort.

This sample's time point: pre-treatment sample, taken before nivolumab and TIL therapy. Stage 4 NSCLC adults joined between late 2017 and 2020. The input for sequencing was blood, taken at baseline. The clonotype was recovered from a person between 25 and 80 years old with non-small cell lung cancer.

The CDR3 sequence is CASSIDRFAGELFF. The CDR3 DNA sequence: TGCGCCAGCAGCATTGACAGGTTCGCCGGGGAGCTGTTTTTT. V usage is TRBV5-1 and J usage is TRBJ2-2; D perhaps matches TRBD1 (6 bases). The CDR3 loop spans 14 amino acids. From germline, CDR1 is SGHRS and CDR2 YFSETQ. V was clipped by 4 bases and J by 6 bases, with 13 bases between them.